The 30 T cell receptor beta chains in this list originate from one sample, sequenced in a study of vaccination and CD4 T cells after COVID-19. Oncomine TCR Beta short-read sequencing was applied to DNA from cultured CD4+ T cells. TCRdb fed the PCR reads into MiXCR, producing one record per CDR3 protein. The table shows 15,000 to 20,000 distinct CDR3 sequences, with approximately 40% occurring only once. Specified treatment: approximately 9-day PBMC culture with coronavirus spike peptide pools or control peptides (ViraFEST assay). Their antigen targets remain unknown. Specimen: CD4+ T cells from blood, cultured in vitro. Receptors were obtained from a human donor who had recovered from COVID-19.

This clonotype was seen a few times. The V call is TRBV7-8, the J call TRBJ2-2, with 8 bases identical to TRBD1. The V gene end was trimmed by 7 bases and the J gene end by 0 bases; junction bases not matched to a gene: 4. The CDR3 covers 15 residues. Germline V gene sequence: CDR1 SGHVS, CDR2 FQNEAQ. The CDR3 DNA sequence: TGTGCCAGCAAACCAGGGGGCGCGAACACCGGGGAGCTGTTTTTT. Protein product: CASKPGGANTGELFF.

V gene TRBV6-1 combines with J gene TRBJ1-1, with a tentative D call TRBD1 (6 bases). The CDR3 is 16 residues long. CDR1 MNHNS and CDR2 SASEGT come from the germline V gene. V lost 5 bases to trimming and J lost 5 bases, with 21 bases between them. CDR3 in DNA: TGTGCCAGCAGTAGTGCAGCGGGGGCGGGAGGGACTGAAGCTTTCTTT. Encoded protein: CASSSAAGAGGTEAFF.

This clonotype was counted between two and nine times. The chain links TRBV28 to TRBJ2-1; D is possibly TRBD2 (6 bases). V lost 1 base, J lost 8 bases, and 15 bases lay in between. The CDR3 is made up of 15 amino acids. Looked up from germline, CDR1 is MDHEN and CDR2 is SYDVKM. CDR3 region: CASSLLEGLQYEQFF. The CDR3 DNA is TGTGCCAGCAGTTTATTGGAGGGACTGCAGTATGAGCAGTTCTTC.

This rearrangement joins TRBV6-1 to TRBJ2-2; perhaps TRBD2 as D (6 bases). Germline-derived CDR1 and CDR2 are MNHNS and SASEGT. V dropped 6 bases and J dropped 0 bases, with 11 bases sitting between them. CDR3 length: 15 amino acids. In DNA form, the CDR3 reads TGTGCCAGCAGGGGCGGGGACGCGAACACCGGGGAGCTGTTTTTT. This codes for CASRGGDANTGELFF.

The sample holds a few counts of this clonotype. The chain employs TRBV2 and TRBJ1-2, with 8 nucleotides matching TRBD1. The V gene's germline CDR1 is SNHLY and CDR2 FYNNEI. With 6 bases clipped from V and 6 bases from J, the junction kept 15 bases outside the gene matches. CDR3 length equals 16 residues. CDR3 nucleotides: TGTGCCAGCAGGGGCAGGTGGGGCACAGGGGGAGATGGCTACACCTTC. It is translated as CASRGRWGTGGDGYTF. The variable domain in full, completed from reference TRBV2 and TRBJ1-2, reads EPEVTQTPSHQVTQMGQEVILRCVPISNHLYFYWYRQILGQKVEFLVSFYNNEISEKSEIFDDQFSVERPDGSNFTLKIRSTKLEDSAMYFCASRGRWGTGGDGYTFGSGTRLTVV.

V usage is TRBV2 and J usage is TRBJ1-4; 7 bases are a match to TRBD1. V shed 5 bases, J shed 2 bases, and the junction held 5 bases outside the gene matches. The germline CDR1 and CDR2 sequences are SNHLY and FYNNEI. The CDR3 extends over 15 amino acids. The CDR3 loop is CASSTQGGTNEKLFF. DNA for the CDR3: TGTGCCAGCAGTACCCAGGGGGGGACTAATGAAAAACTGTTTTTT.

This rearrangement joins TRBV5-1 to TRBJ2-1; TRBD2 agrees at 11 bases. CDR1 SGHRS and CDR2 YFSETQ come from the germline V gene. With 4 bases clipped from V and 7 bases from J, the junction kept 7 bases outside the gene matches. CDR3 length equals 15 residues. CDR3 sequence (DNA): TGCGCCAGCAGCCCCGTAGCGGGAGGGGGGAATGAGCAGTTCTTC. Encoded protein: CASSPVAGGGNEQFF.

This clonotype has just a few counts. This rearrangement joins TRBV6-1 to TRBJ2-2; 9 bases match TRBD1. The germline V gene has CDR1 MNHNS and CDR2 SASEGT. The CDR3 loop spans 13 amino acids. With V trimmed by 6 bases and J by 6 bases, 2 bases remained unmatched. CDR3 bases: TGTGCCAGCAGAAGACAGGGGGCCGGGGAGCTGTTTTTT. Translation gives CASRRQGAGELFF.

The chain is built from TRBV7-9 and TRBJ1-6, with D possibly being TRBD1 (6 bases). V gave up 5 bases and J gave up 0 bases, with 17 bases separating them. Germline lookup yields CDR1 SEHNR and CDR2 FQNEAQ (reference sequence). The CDR3 has 18 residues. Here the CDR3 reads CASSKVDSAFSYNSPLHF. Written as DNA, the CDR3 is TGTGCCAGCAGCAAAGTGGACAGTGCCTTCTCCTATAATTCACCCCTCCACTTT.

This clonotype was counted between two and nine times. The chain joins TRBV20-1 to TRBJ2-1; a weak D match, TRBD2 (6 bases). V lost 4 bases and J 4 bases, leaving 26 bases between the germline ends. This CDR3 contains 18 residues. Per the germline V gene, CDR1 is DFQATT and CDR2 is SNEGSKA (reference sequence). The DNA for the CDR3 is TGCAGTGCTAATCCCCAACCGGGAGCGGCTGGCTGGTACAATGAGCAGTTCTTC. Translated, it gives CSANPQPGAAGWYNEQFF.

The chain is built from TRBV11-3 and TRBJ2-3, with 9 bases that match TRBD2. Trimming took 1 base from V and 2 from J; bases not matched to a gene: 4. CDR1 and CDR2 from the germline V gene are SGHNT and YENEEA. This CDR3 has 16 amino acids. CDR3 residues: CASSLGQREATDTQYF. The CDR3 DNA follows: TGTGCCAGCAGCTTAGGACAGCGGGAGGCCACAGATACGCAGTATTTT.

The J gene is TRBJ2-7, the V gene TRBV30; D may be TRBD1 (7 bases). Germline V CDR1 and CDR2: GTSNPN, SVGIG (reference sequence). This CDR3 has 14 amino acids. Trimming stripped 3 bases from V and 5 bases from J, with 17 bases between. The CDR3 region has the DNA TGTGCCTGGAGGGCGGAGGGGGCGCGGAACGAGCAGTACTTC. It translates to CAWRAEGARNEQYF.

This clonotype was counted a few times. The chain uses TRBV29-1 and TRBJ2-3, with 7 bases lining up with TRBD1. The junction had 8 bases not matched to a gene; V was cut back by 8 bases and J by 0 bases. The CDR3 has 14 residues. Germline V lookup: CDR1 SQVTM, CDR2 ANQGSEA. The CDR3, as DNA: TGCAGCTCTAGACAGGGACCTAGCACAGATACGCAGTATTTT. This sequence encodes CSSRQGPSTDTQYF.

The chain joins TRBV18 to TRBJ2-1, with TRBD2 matching 14 bases. Unmatched junction bases numbered 7, after V lost 5 bases and J lost 7 bases. The CDR3 has 16 amino acids. The V gene's germline CDR1 is KGHSH and CDR2 LQKENI. The CDR3 region has the DNA TGTGCCAGCTCAAGACCGGGACTAGCGGGAGCTAATGAGCAGTTCTTC. It codes for CASSRPGLAGANEQFF.

This clonotype showed up just a few times. The chain combines TRBV6-5 with TRBJ2-7, with 11 bases that match TRBD2. The CDR3 has 18 amino acids. Trimming at V came to 2 bases and at J to 5 bases, leaving 14 bases not matched to a gene. The germline gives CDR1 MNHEY, CDR2 SVGAGI. The CDR3 region is CASSYGLAGGSRRNEQYF. As DNA, the CDR3 is TGTGCCAGCAGTTACGGGCTAGCGGGAGGTAGTCGGAGGAACGAGCAGTACTTC.

The genes are TRBV24-1 and TRBJ2-2; D possibly corresponds to TRBD1 (6 bases). The ends were cut back, 5 bases at V and 0 bases at J, with 6 bases in the middle. CDR1 is KGHDR and CDR2 is SFDVKD in the germline V gene. The CDR3 extends over 14 amino acids. The CDR3 is CATSGQANTGELFF. CDR3 nucleotide sequence: TGTGCCACCAGTGGACAGGCGAACACCGGGGAGCTGTTTTTT.

This chain connects TRBV4-2 to TRBJ2-5; TRBD2 matches 12 bases. The CDR3 totals 18 residues. Germline assignment: CDR1 LGHNA and CDR2 YNFKEQ. After removal of 0 bases from V and 1 base from J, the junction contained 6 bases not matched to a gene. In DNA form, the CDR3 reads TGTGCCAGCAGCCAAGATCCTAGCGGGAGGGGAATCCAAGAGACCCAGTACTTC. Translating it yields CASSQDPSGRGIQETQYF.

The chain joins TRBV2 to TRBJ1-2; TRBD1 is a possible D gene (6 bases). V lost 5 bases to trimming and J lost 1 base, with 11 bases between them. Germline CDR1 reads SNHLY; CDR2 reads FYNNEI. The CDR3 is 14 amino acids. The CDR3 sequence: CASSPDRFNYGYTF. CDR3 coding DNA: TGTGCCAGCAGTCCAGACAGGTTTAACTATGGCTACACCTTC. Together with reference TRBV2 and TRBJ1-2, the CDR3 gives the full variable domain: EPEVTQTPSHQVTQMGQEVILRCVPISNHLYFYWYRQILGQKVEFLVSFYNNEISEKSEIFDDQFSVERPDGSNFTLKIRSTKLEDSAMYFCASSPDRFNYGYTFGSGTRLTVV.

This clonotype showed up just a few times. The V call is TRBV7-3, the J call TRBJ1-2, with unresolved D. The CDR3 length is 13 residues. Trimming took off 5 bases at V and 0 bases at J, with 7 bases between the two ends. Germline CDR1 SGHTA, CDR2 FQGTGA. This CDR3 reads CASSPQPNYGYTF. The CDR3, as DNA: TGTGCCAGCAGCCCTCAGCCTAACTATGGCTACACCTTC. The full variable domain, completed using reference TRBV7-3 and TRBJ1-2, is GAGVSQTPSNKVTEKGKYVELRCDPISGHTALYWYRQSLGQGPEFLIYFQGTGAADDSGLPNDRFFAVRPEGSVSTLKIQRTERGDSAVYLCASSPQPNYGYTFGSGTRLTVV.

This sequence joins TRBV27 and TRBJ1-6; D call uncertain. Trimming shortened V by 8 bases and J by 0 bases, and 8 bases separated the two germline ends. Germline V gene lookup returns CDR1 MNHEY and CDR2 SMNVEV (reference sequence). The CDR3 consists of 14 residues. The CDR3 DNA sequence: TGTGCCAGCCGAGGGTACTCCTATAATTCACCCCTCCACTTT. Translating gives CASRGYSYNSPLHF.

The rearrangement joins TRBV7-9 to TRBJ1-4; no reliable D call. Per the germline V gene, CDR1 is SEHNR and CDR2 is FQNEAQ (reference sequence). With 1 base removed from V and 7 bases from J, the gap between germline ends came to 16 bases. The CDR3 contains 16 residues. This chain's CDR3 is CASSLVHAHVGEKLFF. CDR3 DNA: TGTGCCAGCAGCTTAGTTCATGCGCACGTTGGTGAAAAACTGTTTTTT.

This clonotype was seen a few times. The chain combines TRBV21-1 with TRBJ2-5; the table's TRBD1 call for D was not verified on the DNA. TRBV21-1 is termed a pseudogene. The CDR3 runs to 15 residues. The CDR3 protein is CASSSRRTLQETQYF. The CDR3 bases are TGTGCCAGCAGCTCGCGCCGGACTCTCCAAGAGACCCAGTACTTC.

The genes are TRBV6-5 and TRBJ2-2; D is undetermined. This CDR3 is built from 15 residues. In germline, CDR1 is MNHEY, CDR2 SVGAGI. V was pared by 4 bases and J by 2 bases, with 11 bases between. The CDR3 DNA reads TGTGCCAGCAGTTTGGTTGGAATCAACACCGGGGAGCTGTTTTTT. Its translation: CASSLVGINTGELFF.

The sample holds a few counts of this clonotype. The chain carries TRBV20-1 and TRBJ1-4; D is unclear. V dropped 6 bases and J dropped 12 bases, with 26 bases sitting between them. The CDR3 is made up of 15 amino acids. The germline V gene encodes CDR1 DFQATT and CDR2 SNEGSKA (reference sequence). CDR3 DNA: TGCAGTGCCCCGGCGGAATCAGGCCCCCAAATGGAACTGTTTTTT. Its translation is CSAPAESGPQMELFF.

The rearrangement links TRBV28 to TRBJ2-7; no clear D. Between the trimmed V and J ends, which lost 6 bases and 4 bases, there was a span of 10 bases. Germline V gives CDR1 MDHEN, CDR2 SYDVKM. The CDR3 extends over 12 amino acids. The chain's CDR3 is CASSRMGYEQYF. The CDR3 DNA follows: TGTGCCAGCAGCCGTATGGGTTACGAGCAGTACTTC.

This clonotype came up once. The rearrangement uses TRBV10-3 and TRBJ2-3; no clear D gene. Trimming shortened V by 2 bases and J by 5 bases, and 5 bases separated the two germline ends. The CDR3 runs to 12 residues. CDR1 is ENHRY and CDR2 is SYGVKD in the germline V gene. CDR3 residues: CAISELKDTQYF. The CDR3 nucleotides read TGTGCCATCAGTGAGCTCAAAGATACGCAGTATTTT.

CDR3 nucleotides: TGCAGTGCTAGCCCTGGACGGCCCTCTTTCACAGATACGCAGTATTTT. It yields the protein CSASPGRPSFTDTQYF. V gene TRBV20-1 combines with J gene TRBJ2-3; D unclear. The CDR3 runs to 16 residues. CDR1 DFQATT and CDR2 SNEGSKA come from the germline V gene (reference sequence). Trimming took off 3 bases at V and 2 bases at J, with 18 bases between the two ends.

This clonotype was seen a few times. V usage is TRBV2 and J usage is TRBJ2-5; D is uncertain. V was trimmed by 7 bases and J by 1 base, leaving 7 bases between them. Germline CDR1 reads SNHLY; CDR2 reads FYNNEI. This CDR3 has 12 residues. CDR3 sequence reads: CASTRTQETQYF. The CDR3 nucleotides are TGTGCCAGCACCCGGACCCAAGAGACCCAGTACTTC.

This clonotype was seen a handful of times. This chain connects TRBV7-9 to TRBJ2-3; no firm D call. With 0 bases removed from V and 3 bases from J, the gap between germline ends came to 7 bases. There are 14 residues in the CDR3. The germline V gene has CDR1 SEHNR and CDR2 FQNEAQ (reference sequence). CDR3 in amino acids: CASSLALRTDTQYF. Here the CDR3 DNA reads TGTGCCAGCAGCTTAGCGCTTCGAACAGATACGCAGTATTTT.

The J gene is TRBJ2-1, the V gene TRBV6-1; 16 bases map to TRBD2. The germline CDR1 and CDR2 sequences are MNHNS and SASEGT. The V and J ends lost 6 bases and 8 bases, in that order; junction bases with no gene match: 10. The CDR3 covers 17 residues. CDR3 protein: CASRAGTSGRANDEQFF. CDR3 bases: TGTGCCAGCAGGGCCGGGACTAGCGGGAGGGCTAACGATGAGCAGTTCTTC.